These T cell receptor beta chains were read from a single sample in a study of CD8 T cells in ankylosing spondylitis. TCRdb passed the 5' RACE reads through MiXCR, listing each CDR3 protein once. The sample includes 25,000 to 40,000 distinct CDR3 sequences, 6.5% to 9% of them seen just once. The sample comprised blood, either unsorted or a sorted T cell fraction (not recorded which). These receptors all come from a male donor with ankylosing spondylitis or in good health (not recorded which). Both conserved end residues are part of each CDR3. The D gene is left open where the match is weak. For some rows the clone size is stated as once, few or many, or as a class when expanded; others skip it.

TRBD2	TRBJ2-7	many	TRBV5-1	TGCGCCAGCAGCTCGATAGCGGGAGCCGTCTACGAGCAGTACTTC	CASSSIAGAVYEQYF
TRBD2	TRBJ2-7	many	TRBV29-1	TGCAGCGTTGGCGGGACTAGCGACCTCGAGCAGTACTTC	CSVGGTSDLEQYF
NA	TRBJ2-5	many	TRBV7-6	TGTGCCAGCAGCCCGGGGCCTTCAGAGACCCAGTACTTC	CASSPGPSETQYF
NA	TRBJ2-1	many	TRBV20-1	TGCAGTGCTAGGTCGGACGTCAATGAGCAGTTCTTC	CSARSDVNEQFF
NA	TRBJ2-4	many	TRBV12-3/TRBV12-4	TGTGCCAGCACCGGAGCCAAAAACATTCAGTACTTC	CASTGAKNIQYF
TRBD1	TRBJ2-1	many	TRBV6-5	TGTGCCAGCAGTTACCCGACAACAGGGGGGATGAATGAGCAGTTCTTC	CASSYPTTGGMNEQFF
TRBD1	TRBJ2-7	many	TRBV20-1	TGCAGTGCTAGTAGACAGGGGGCGTTCGACGAGCAGTACTTC	CSASRQGAFDEQYF
NA	TRBJ2-2	many	TRBV2	TGTGCCAGCAGCTTCAGTTACACCGGGGAGCTGTTTTTT	CASSFSYTGELFF
NA	TRBJ1-6	medium-sized	TRBV5-6	TGTGCCAGCAGTCCGGGCCTACATAATTCACCCCTCCACTTT	CASSPGLHNSPLHF
TRBD2	TRBJ2-1	many	TRBV20-1	TGCAGTGCTAGAGATTTTCGGACTAGCGGGAGGCCGAGCTCCTACAATGAGCAGTTCTTC	CSARDFRTSGRPSSYNEQFF
NA	TRBJ2-1	NA	TRBV7-2	TGTGCCAGCAGCCTCGGGCTAGGGGCGGGAAAGATGGGTGAGCAGTTCTTC	CASSLGLGAGKMGEQFF
TRBD2	TRBJ2-3	many	TRBV28	TGTGCCGTGGGGGGGGGAAGCACAGATACGCAGTATTTT	CAVGGGSTDTQYF
NA	TRBJ2-1	many	TRBV10-3	TGTGCCATCAGTGTGGGGTCAGCGGGTGAGCAGTTCTTC	CAISVGSAGEQFF
NA	TRBJ2-7	NA	TRBV12-3/TRBV12-4	TGTGCCAGCAGTTTTAGTCAGTACGGGAGCGAGCAGTACTTC	CASSFSQYGSEQYF
NA	TRBJ2-2	few	TRBV11-2	TGTGCCAGCAGCTTATATGGGGGGACAAACACCGGGGAGCTGTTTTTT	CASSLYGGTNTGELFF
TRBD1	TRBJ2-1	NA	TRBV28	TGTGCCAGCAGACCAACAGGGGACGGGATCAATGAGCAGTTCTTC	CASRPTGDGINEQFF
TRBD2	TRBJ2-3	NA	TRBV10-3	TGTGCCATCAGTGAGTCGACTAGCGGGAGAGTCGATACGCAGTATTTT	CAISESTSGRVDTQYF
TRBD1	TRBJ2-7	many	TRBV7-3	TGTGCCAGCAGCCCGACAGGGAACGAGCAGTACTTC	CASSPTGNEQYF
NA	TRBJ2-4	many	TRBV20-1	TGCAGTGCTATCGTCAGGGGAGCCAAAAACATTCAGTACTTC	CSAIVRGAKNIQYF
NA	TRBJ1-2	few	TRBV7-9	TGTGCCAGCAGCCCAGCCGGGACCTCGTCTAGAGGCTACACCTTC	CASSPAGTSSRGYTF
NA	TRBJ2-5	NA	TRBV11-3	TGTGCCAGCAGCCACGGGGTAGCGCCTCAAGAGACCCAGTACTTC	CASSHGVAPQETQYF
NA	TRBJ1-1	many	TRBV13	TGTGCCAGCAGCTTATTGAACACTGAAGCTTTCTTT	CASSLLNTEAFF
TRBD2	TRBJ2-7	many	TRBV3-1	TGTGCCAGCAGCCATTCGCGGGAGGGCCGGTACGAGCAGTACTTC	CASSHSREGRYEQYF
NA	TRBJ1-1	many	TRBV19	TGTGCCAGTAGCCCACAGGGAAGTCGGACTGAAGCTTTCTTT	CASSPQGSRTEAFF
TRBD2	TRBJ2-2	many	TRBV18	TGTGCCAGCTCACCCATTGGGACCGGACTAGCGGCCGGGGAGCTGTTTTTT	CASSPIGTGLAAGELFF
TRBD2	TRBJ2-3	many	TRBV29-1	TGCGCAGTAGAGCGGGATCGAGTGGATACGCAGTATTTT	CAVERDRVDTQYF
NA	TRBJ1-6	many	TRBV28	TGTGCCAGCAGTTTCTTTGTTGGGAATTCACCCCTCCACTTT	CASSFFVGNSPLHF
TRBD2	TRBJ2-5	many	TRBV5-5	TGTGCCAGCAGCTTGAGGAGCGGGGTACAAGAGACCCAGTACTTC	CASSLRSGVQETQYF
TRBD1	TRBJ2-5	many	TRBV2	TGTGCCAGCAGTCAGGGGGCCCTACAAGAGACCCAGTACTTC	CASSQGALQETQYF
NA	TRBJ2-2	few	TRBV5-5	TGTGCCAGCAGCTTGACGGCCAGGACAGTCGGGGAGCTGTTTTTT	CASSLTARTVGELFF
TRBD1	TRBJ2-7	few	TRBV5-1	TGCGCCAGCGGTCAGACAGGGTCGGAGCAGTACTTC	CASGQTGSEQYF
TRBD1	TRBJ2-1	NA	TRBV29-1	TGCAGCGTGGAGCAGGACAGGGGGTACAATGAGCAGTTCTTC	CSVEQDRGYNEQFF
NA	TRBJ2-1	many	TRBV3-1	TGTGCCAGCAGCCAAGATGGAAACAATGAGCAGTTCTTC	CASSQDGNNEQFF
NA	TRBJ1-5	NA	TRBV2	TGTGCCAGCAGCTTACAGGGAAATCAGCCCCAGCATTTT	CASSLQGNQPQHF
NA	TRBJ2-3	many	TRBV25-1	TGTGCCAGCAGTGATGGGAGGTCACCTAGCACAGATACGCAGTATTTT	CASSDGRSPSTDTQYF
NA	TRBJ1-5	NA	TRBV12-3/TRBV12-4	TGTGCCAGCTCTCAGGATCGCAATCAGCCCCAGCATTTT	CASSQDRNQPQHF
TRBD1	TRBJ1-3	many	TRBV29-1	TGCAGCGTTGATTCCCGAGACAGGGGGCATGGAAACACCATATATTTT	CSVDSRDRGHGNTIYF
NA	TRBJ2-1	few	TRBV6-2/TRBV6-3	TGTGCCAGCAGTTATTCCGAGCGGGTACCTTCCTACAATGAGCAGTTCTTC	CASSYSERVPSYNEQFF
TRBD2	TRBJ2-5	few	TRBV7-2	TGTGCCAGCAGCTTTAGCGGGAGGGCCGGGGAGACCCAGTACTTC	CASSFSGRAGETQYF
NA	TRBJ2-5	few	TRBV29-1	TGCAGCGTTGCACTAGAGACCCAGTACTTC	CSVALETQYF
TRBD2	TRBJ2-7	few	TRBV18	TGCGCCATATCACCCCGGAGCGGGAGCTACGAGCAGTACTTC	CAISPRSGSYEQYF
NA	TRBJ2-7	many	TRBV3-1	TGTGCCAGCAGCCAAGATACTATTCCCAACGAGCAGTACTTC	CASSQDTIPNEQYF
TRBD1	TRBJ1-5	many	TRBV12-3/TRBV12-4	TGTGCCAGCAGTCTTAACAGGGGGCAGTTCGGCAATCAGCCCCAGCATTTT	CASSLNRGQFGNQPQHF
TRBD1	TRBJ1-2	many	TRBV29-1	TGCAGCGTTGACGACGGACAGGCCACAAACTATGGCTACACCTTC	CSVDDGQATNYGYTF
NA	TRBJ2-7	many	TRBV15	TGTGCCACCAAGCTTGATGATAGGACTACGGAGCAGTACTTC	CATKLDDRTTEQYF
TRBD2	TRBJ2-1	many	TRBV29-1	TGCAGCGTCGGGACTAGCTTACTTAACAATGAGCAGTTCTTC	CSVGTSLLNNEQFF
NA	TRBJ1-5	few	TRBV5-5	TGTGCCAGCAGCCCCGAGCGCGGTCAGCCCCAGCATTTT	CASSPERGQPQHF
TRBD2	TRBJ2-1	many	TRBV12-3/TRBV12-4	TGTGCCAGCAGAGATAGCCCCGGCGGGAGGGAAGGCTATGAGCAGTTCTTC	CASRDSPGGREGYEQFF
TRBD1	TRBJ1-2	many	TRBV20-1	TGCAGTGCTAGAGCCCCGGGACAGAGCTATGGCTACACCTTC	CSARAPGQSYGYTF